This T cell receptor (beta chain) was sequenced in a study of human T cells and chemical hapten exposure. Study-wide results and caveats: Expanded TCRs made up significantly more big CDR3 similarity clusters than controls did.

Time point indicated: patch test 3, about 24 weeks after DPC sensitization. Indicated treatment: therapeutic diphenylcyclopropenone sensitization with weekly scalp DPC. About this clonotype itself: Antigen: not known.

Each cDNA molecule in the library carried unique molecular identifiers. TCRdb processed the RACE reads anew with MiXCR; each CDR3 protein has one entry. This sample carries about 82,000 distinct CDR3 sequences, over 10% of them seen once, and the ten largest clones take about 5.7%. This sequence originates from a woman aged 50 to 60 with alopecia areata. Some clones in this sample may be carry-over from other donors' samples. Sequencing was performed on whole blood, taken in connection with sensitization to the hapten diphenylcyclopropenone (DPC).

Here the CDR3 DNA reads TGTGCCAGCAGCTGGACTAGCGGGAGTCGGGATGAGCAGTTCTTC. Protein sequence: CASSWTSGSRDEQFF. The V call is TRBV7-3, the J call TRBJ2-1; 13 bases fit TRBD2. Germline CDR1 and CDR2: SGHTA and FQGTGA. The CDR3 loop spans 15 amino acids. With V trimmed by 4 bases and J by 8 bases, 5 bases remained unmatched. The full variable domain, with the rest looked up from reference TRBV7-3 and TRBJ2-1, is GAGVSQTPSNKVTEKGKYVELRCDPISGHTALYWYRQSLGQGPEFLIYFQGTGAADDSGLPNDRFFAVRPEGSVSTLKIQRTERGDSAVYLCASSWTSGSRDEQFFGPGTRLTVL.